These 28 T cell receptor beta chains originate from one sample sequenced in a study of read filtering for tumor transcriptome and immune sequencing. Molecular barcoded adaptors covering alpha/delta and beta/gamma chains were used on approximately 400 ng RNA. TCRdb passed the reads through MiXCR, listing each CDR3 protein once. Of roughly 130,000 distinct CDR3 sequences detected, roughly 13% appear once; the ten largest clones hold about 10%. The sequenced sample was a population of CD138-negative cells sorted from bone marrow. These receptors originate from a donor aged 40 or over with multiple myeloma.

This clonotype was found many times. The chain joins TRBV6-1 to TRBJ2-5; 10 nucleotides align to TRBD2. CDR1 and CDR2 (germline): MNHNS, SASEGT. The V and J ends lost 6 bases and 2 bases, in that order; junction bases with no gene match: 9. The CDR3 totals 16 residues. Here the CDR3 reads CASSRIAGGLQETQYF. CDR3 DNA sequence: TGTGCCAGCAGCAGAATAGCGGGGGGCTTACAAGAGACCCAGTACTTC.

This clonotype was recorded at least ten times. The CDR3, as DNA: TGTGCCAGCAGGCTAGCGGTTAGCACAGATACGCAGTATTTT. Translation gives CASRLAVSTDTQYF. The rearrangement links TRBV3-1 to TRBJ2-3, with TRBD2 matching over 7 bases. This CDR3 is 14 amino acids long. Germline trimming cut 6 bases from V and 0 bases from J; bases unmatched to any gene: 3. CDR1 is LGHDT, CDR2 YNNKEL, per germline (reference sequence).

This clonotype was seen many times. V is TRBV7-6 and J is TRBJ2-1, with unresolved D. The V end lost 3 bases, the J end lost 5 bases, and 11 bases lay between the germline ends. Germline CDR1 is SGHVS and CDR2 is FNYEAQ. The CDR3 is 14 residues long. The DNA for the CDR3 is TGTGCCAGCAGCTTTCGGGCTCTCGACAATGAGCAGTTCTTC. Protein sequence: CASSFRALDNEQFF.

This clonotype was recorded at least ten times. The chain combines TRBV29-1 with TRBJ2-1; 9 nucleotides match TRBD2. V trimming: 4 bases; J trimming: 2 bases; junction bases outside the gene matches: 6. The CDR3 is 15 amino acids. Germline V gene data show CDR1 as SQVTM and CDR2 as ANQGSEA. The DNA of the CDR3 is TGCAGCGTTGTGCGGGGGGGGCGCCCCTACAATGAGCAGTTCTTC. Protein product: CSVVRGGRPYNEQFF.

In this sample, this clonotype turned up many times. V usage is TRBV19 and J usage is TRBJ1-5, with D possibly TRBD1 on 5 matching bases. Germline V lookup: CDR1 LNHDA, CDR2 SQIVND (reference sequence). The CDR3 is made up of 16 amino acids. Trimming pared 3 bases from V and 2 bases from J, leaving 14 bases between. As DNA, the CDR3 is TGTGCCAGTAGTATGGGGGTGGTTCCAGGCAATCAGCCCCAGCATTTT. Protein: CASSMGVVPGNQPQHF.

This clonotype was observed at least ten times. This rearrangement joins TRBV4-1 to TRBJ1-4; 7 positions match TRBD1. V was clipped by 1 base and J by 8 bases; unmatched bases: 7. CDR3 length equals 15 residues. CDR1 MGHRA and CDR2 YSYEKL come from the germline V gene. The CDR3 coding sequence is TGCGCCAGCAGCCAAGGGGACACAGGGGAGGAAAAACTGTTTTTT. It yields the protein CASSQGDTGEEKLFF.

The chain joins TRBV5-1 to TRBJ2-1; weak D call: TRBD2 (7 bases). CDR1 SGHRS and CDR2 YFSETQ come from the germline V gene. Trimming cost V 1 base and J 7 bases, with 18 bases left between them. This CDR3 region has 16 residues. The chain's CDR3 is CASSLPSSGGRNEQFF. In DNA form, the CDR3 reads TGCGCCAGCAGCTTGCCTTCCTCCGGGGGGCGTAATGAGCAGTTCTTC.

This clonotype was found many times. J is TRBJ1-4 and V is TRBV9; D is ambiguous. Germline-derived CDR1 and CDR2 are SGDLS and YYNGEE. The CDR3 has 16 residues. V was shortened by 0 bases and J by 0 bases, with 9 bases between the two germline ends. The CDR3 region has the DNA TGTGCCAGCAGCGTAGGCAGGACCGCAACTAATGAAAAACTGTTTTTT. Translation: CASSVGRTATNEKLFF.

This clonotype was seen a handful of times. This chain links TRBV9 with TRBJ1-6; 7 bases fit TRBD1. Germline CDR1 and CDR2: SGDLS and YYNGEE. The CDR3 is 14 amino acids. The trim removed 7 bases at V and 7 bases at J, leaving 8 bases unmatched. DNA of the CDR3: TGTGCCAGCCTGAGGGGGCTGGTCAATTCACCCCTCCACTTT. Protein sequence: CASLRGLVNSPLHF.

Of note for this clonotype: This sequence may be a read error, since a much larger clone differs from it by one base. The CDR3 does not end in the conserved phenylalanine or tryptophan, so this is likely a read error. V and J are TRBV19 and TRBJ1-1, with D hard to call. This CDR3 is built from 15 residues. Between the trimmed V and J ends, which lost 5 bases and 1 base, there was a span of 14 bases. Germline values: CDR1 LNHDA, CDR2 SQIVND (reference sequence). Written as DNA, the CDR3 is TGTGCCAGTAGTCCAGACGGACGCCAGAACACTGAAGCTTTCCTT. It encodes CASSPDGRQNTEAFL.

This clonotype showed up many times. This chain connects TRBV5-1 to TRBJ2-5; 7 nucleotides line up with TRBD2. The CDR3 runs to 13 residues. The V gene end was trimmed by 4 bases and the J gene end by 3 bases; junction bases not matched to a gene: 3. Germline V gene sequence: CDR1 SGHRS, CDR2 YFSETQ. CDR3 nucleotide sequence: TGCGCCAGCAGCGCCGGACTAGAAGAGACCCAGTACTTC. Translating it yields CASSAGLEETQYF. The full variable domain, in which reference TRBV5-1 and TRBJ2-5 provide the parts outside the CDR3, is KAGVTQTPRYLIKTRGQQVTLSCSPISGHRSVSWYQQTPGQGLQFLFEYFSETQRNKGNFPGRFSGRQFSNSRSEMNVSTLELGDSALYLCASSAGLEETQYFGPGTRLLVL.

This clonotype was counted ten times or more. The chain combines TRBV6-1 with TRBJ2-2; 14 bases are a match to TRBD2. The CDR3 contains 17 residues. CDR1 MNHNS and CDR2 SASEGT come from the germline V gene. Unmatched junction bases numbered 7, after V lost 6 bases and J lost 4 bases. CDR3 protein: CASSRTSGRTVTGELFF. The CDR3 nucleotides read TGTGCCAGCAGCCGGACTAGCGGGAGGACGGTCACCGGGGAGCTGTTTTTT.

This clonotype has just a few counts. Given a much more abundant clone one base away, this may be a read error. The chain couples TRBV12-5 to TRBJ1-5; 7 bases are a match to TRBD1. CDR1 and CDR2 (germline): LGHNT, FRNRAP. The length of the CDR3 is 14 residues. The CDR3 region has the DNA TGTGCTAGTGGCACGACAGGGAGGAATCAGCCCCTGCATTTT. It yields the protein CASGTTGRNQPLHF.

As to this clonotype: A far bigger clonotype differs at one base, so this is likely a read error. The CDR3 nucleotides are TGTGCCAGCAGCCAACACCGGGGGGACACTGAAGCTTTCTTT. The encoded protein is CASSQHRGDTEAFF. The chain carries TRBV7-6 and TRBJ1-1; D might be TRBD1 (5 bases). Germline V gene lookup returns CDR1 SGHVS and CDR2 FNYEAQ. The CDR3 totals 14 residues. The germline V and J ends were trimmed by 5 bases and 3 bases, with 13 bases remaining between them.

This clonotype showed up many times. The genes are TRBV19 and TRBJ1-4, with D hard to call. In germline, CDR1 is LNHDA, CDR2 SQIVND (reference sequence). The CDR3 totals 15 residues. Trimming left V 3 bases short and J 4 bases short, with 12 bases between. For the CDR3, the DNA is TGTGCCAGTAGTATCCCCCCCGGAAATAATGAAAAACTGTTTTTT. Translation gives CASSIPPGNNEKLFF.

This chain joins TRBV7-9 and TRBJ1-3, with a weak D call TRBD1 (6 bases). The CDR3 covers 14 residues. From germline, CDR1 is SEHNR and CDR2 FQNEAQ (reference sequence). V lost 5 bases, J lost 1 base, and 9 bases lay in between. The CDR3 loop is CASSIQGSGNTIYF. CDR3 nucleotide sequence: TGTGCCAGCAGCATTCAGGGGTCTGGAAACACCATATATTTT. The full variable domain, its missing parts supplied by reference TRBV7-9 and TRBJ1-3, is DTGVSQNPRHKITKRGQNVTFRCDPISEHNRLYWYRQTLGQGPEFLTYFQNEAQLEKSRLLSDRFSAERPKGSFSTLEIQRTEQGDSAMYLCASSIQGSGNTIYFGEGSWLTVV.

The chain couples TRBV6-1 to TRBJ2-1, with D possibly being TRBD1 (6 bases). Per germline, CDR1 MNHNS and CDR2 SASEGT. CDR3 length equals 15 residues. Trimming removed 5 bases from V and 8 bases from J, with 19 bases in between. DNA for the CDR3: TGTGCCAGCAGTACCGACAGGTTCGCCTATGATGAGCAGTTCTTC. Translating it yields CASSTDRFAYDEQFF.

About this clonotype itself: With a much larger clone just one base away, this may be a read error. The chain joins TRBV5-5 to TRBJ2-1, with 9 bases aligning to TRBD2. CDR3 length: 16 amino acids. Looked up from germline, CDR1 is SGHKS and CDR2 is YYEKEE (reference sequence). J was trimmed by 4 bases and V by 3 bases; bases with no gene match: 8. CDR3 DNA: TGTGCCAGCAGCTGTAGCGGGAGAGACTCTTACAATGAGCAGTTCTTC. Protein sequence: CASSCSGRDSYNEQFF.

The rearrangement links TRBV19 to TRBJ2-1, with 10 bases fitting TRBD2. Germline-derived CDR1 and CDR2 are LNHDA and SQIVND (reference sequence). V lost 7 bases and J lost 2; bases outside the gene matches: 11. The CDR3 has 17 residues. The CDR3 DNA is TGTGCCAGTACCACTAGCGGGAAACTGCTCACCTACAATGAGCAGTTCTTC. This encodes CASTTSGKLLTYNEQFF.

This clonotype was detected many times. DNA of the CDR3: TGTGCCACCAGTGATACAGGGGCCTCCGGGACTAGCGGGGGGACTAACACAGATACGCAGTATTTT. This gives the protein CATSDTGASGTSGGTNTDTQYF. The J gene is TRBJ2-3, the V gene TRBV24-1, with 15 bases lining up with TRBD2. The CDR3 consists of 22 residues. Germline V gene data show CDR1 as KGHDR and CDR2 as SFDVKD. J was trimmed by 2 bases and V by 3 bases; bases with no gene match: 17.

This clonotype showed up just a few times. The gene calls are TRBV6-6 and TRBJ2-5; tentative D call: TRBD1 (6 bases). Germline V CDR1 and CDR2: MNHNY, SVGAGI (reference sequence). The CDR3 extends over 14 amino acids. The V gene lost 6 bases and the J gene lost 7 bases, with 18 bases spanning the gap. In DNA, the CDR3 is TGTGCCAGCAGGCCTACAGGGCTCCTATGGACCCAGTACTTC. Translation: CASRPTGLLWTQYF.

A note on this clonotype: A much larger clone sits a single nucleotide away, making a read error possible. This rearrangement joins TRBV18 to TRBJ2-2; TRBD1 agrees at 8 bases. The trim removed 5 bases at V and 6 bases at J, leaving 8 bases unmatched. The CDR3 spans 15 residues. Germline assignment: CDR1 KGHSH and CDR2 LQKENI. The CDR3 nucleotides are TGTGCCAGCTCAACGACAGGGGTTGACTCCGGGGAGCTGTTTTTT. This gives the protein CASSTTGVDSGELFF.

This clonotype was observed a few times. The rearrangement uses TRBV10-2 and TRBJ2-5, with a tentative D call TRBD2 (7 bases). The CDR3 totals 16 residues. Germline V gives CDR1 WSHSY, CDR2 SAAADI. The germline V and J ends were trimmed by 6 bases and 0 bases, with 17 bases remaining between them. CDR3: CASRDPGGSYQETQYF. The CDR3 nucleotides read TGCGCCAGCAGGGACCCGGGGGGCTCGTACCAAGAGACCCAGTACTTC.

This clonotype appeared many times. The CDR3 DNA follows: TGCAGCGTTGAAGCTTTGACAGGGGGCTACAATGAGCAGTTCTTC. It yields the protein CSVEALTGGYNEQFF. The chain has TRBV29-1 and TRBJ2-1, with 9 bases fitting TRBD1. With V trimmed by 1 base and J by 3 bases, 4 bases remained unmatched. Per germline, CDR1 SQVTM and CDR2 ANQGSEA. The CDR3 is made up of 15 amino acids.

This clonotype was recorded many times. The chain carries TRBV6-2 or TRBV6-3 and TRBJ2-1; 9 bases agree with TRBD2. J was trimmed by 8 bases and V by 5 bases; bases with no gene match: 13. The length of the CDR3 is 16 residues. The V gene's germline CDR1 is MNHEY and CDR2 SVGEGT. CDR3 DNA sequence: TGTGCCAGCAGTACCCCTAGGCGGGGGGGCCTAGATGAGCAGTTCTTC. Amino acids: CASSTPRRGGLDEQFF.

The table lists this clonotype with many counts. The chain carries TRBV6-1 and TRBJ1-5, with 8 positions matching TRBD1. Losses at the gene ends were 7 bases for V and 3 bases for J; bases not matched to a gene: 8. CDR3 size: 15 residues. CDR1 and CDR2 (germline): MNHNS, SASEGT. The CDR3 DNA sequence: TGTGCCAGCAATTCGGGACAGGCCGACAATCAGCCCCAGCATTTT. Translating it yields CASNSGQADNQPQHF.

This clonotype was observed a handful of times. The rearrangement joins TRBV28 to TRBJ1-3; 11 nucleotides align to TRBD1. CDR1 MDHEN and CDR2 SYDVKM come from the germline V gene. The V and J ends lost 8 bases and 4 bases, in that order; junction bases with no gene match: 16. The CDR3 spans 18 residues. The CDR3 DNA reads as TGTGCCAGCTACCCTCATACTGGACAGGGGGCGGGAGGAAACACCATATATTTT. Encoded protein: CASYPHTGQGAGGNTIYF.

This chain connects TRBV5-1 to TRBJ2-3; 9 nucleotides line up with TRBD2. Trimming took 6 bases from V and 5 from J; bases not matched to a gene: 13. Germline CDR1 and CDR2: SGHRS and YFSETQ. The length of the CDR3 is 16 residues. The CDR3 spells CASTVASGDFRDTQYF. The CDR3 region has the DNA TGCGCCAGCACGGTAGCTAGCGGGGATTTCCGAGATACGCAGTATTTT.